Listed below are T cell receptor beta chains from one sample, sequenced in a study of T cells in narcolepsy. Libraries were prepared by immunoSEQ multiplex PCR; TCRdb keeps only in-frame clonotypes and omits some of them. The data contain fewer than 35,000 clones, about 81% of them singletons. Sequences were obtained from CD45RA- memory CD4+ T cells from PBMCs. These receptors were obtained from a human donor with narcolepsy. The CDR3 runs from the conserved cysteine through the conserved F or W. D genes are given only for firm matches. Not all rows give a size; the values are once, few, many and, for expanded clones, a class.

TRBJ2-2	TRBV7-8	-	-	TGTGCCAGCAGCTTGGTCTCTTCGAACACCGGGGAGCTGTTTTTT	CASSLVSSNTGELFF
TRBJ2-1	TRBV6-1	TRBD2	few	TGTGCCAGCAGTTTAGCGGGACTCTCCTACAATGAGCAGTTCTTC	CASSLAGLSYNEQFF
TRBJ2-5	TRBV7-2	-	-	TGTGCCAGCAGCTTAGGGCAGGCCCTGACTCAGGAGACCCAGTACTTC	CASSLGQALTQETQYF
TRBJ2-7	TRBV10-2	TRBD1	-	TGCGCCAGCACTAGACAGGGGACGACCTACGAGCAGTACTTC	CASTRQGTTYEQYF
TRBJ2-3	TRBV9	-	-	TGTGCCAGCAGTGACATTCTCCGCACAGATACGCAGTATTTT	CASSDILRTDTQYF
TRBJ2-7	TRBV12-5	-	-	TGTGCTAGTGGTTTGAGGGGGGGGAGACAGGGCTACGAGCAGTACTTC	CASGLRGGRQGYEQYF
TRBJ2-6	TRBV2	-	-	TGTGCCAGCAGTGTAATCGGGTACTCTGGGGCCAACGTCCTGACTTTC	CASSVIGYSGANVLTF
TRBJ1-2	TRBV6-1	TRBD1	-	TGTGCCAGTGAGTACGGGACAGGCAACTATGGCTACACCTTC	CASEYGTGNYGYTF
TRBJ2-2	TRBV5-1	TRBD2	few	TGCGCCAGCAGCTTGGATAGCGGGGGGGCGCGGACCGGGGAGCTGTTTTTT	CASSLDSGGARTGELFF
TRBJ1-2	TRBV6-1	-	-	TGTGCCAGCACCACCCCACCTAACTATGGCTACACCTTC	CASTTPPNYGYTF
TRBJ2-3	TRBV5-1	-	-	TGCGCCAGCAGCTTGGAACCTAGCACAGATACGCAGTATTTT	CASSLEPSTDTQYF
TRBJ1-3	TRBV5-4	-	-	TGTGCCAGCAGCCCTCGTGGGGGGCTCATGGGAAACACCATATATTTT	CASSPRGGLMGNTIYF
TRBJ2-7	TRBV7-8	-	-	TGTGCCAGCAGCTCCCGGGCAGGGTCCTACGAGCAGTACTTC	CASSSRAGSYEQYF
TRBJ2-7	TRBV7-2	-	once	TGTGCCAGCAGCCCTATGAACAACGAGCAGTACTTC	CASSPMNNEQYF
TRBJ2-7	TRBV19	-	-	TGTGCCAGTAGTACGGCCGGGACCTCCTACGAGCAGTACTTC	CASSTAGTSYEQYF
TRBJ1-3	TRBV19	-	-	TGTGCCAGTAGTATAGCTGGAAACACCATATATTTT	CASSIAGNTIYF
TRBJ2-3	TRBV11-3	-	-	TGTGCCAGCAGCCGGAGGGCGGGGGCCACAGATACGCAGTATTTT	CASSRRAGATDTQYF
TRBJ1-1	TRBV19	-	few	TGTGCCAGTAGTGCCCAAGGGAAGAACACTGAAGCTTTCTTT	CASSAQGKNTEAFF